A selection of T cell receptor beta chains follows, all from one sample in a study of T cell repertoires in cytomegalovirus infection. TCRdb passed the reads through MiXCR, listing each CDR3 protein once. In the table there are 110,000 or so distinct CDR3 sequences, 30% to 35% of which are singletons. No antigen has been identified for these receptors. Sequencing was performed on CD8+ T cells from cultured PBMCs, taken from culture after CMV antigen stimulation. The receptors were sampled from a human donor in good health (CMV status not recorded). Some clones in this sample may be carry-over from other donors' samples. The CDR3 runs from the conserved cysteine through the conserved F or W. A D gene is named only where the DNA matches it firmly. Where a row states a size, it is once, few, many or the class of an expanded clone; other rows omit it.

v_gene: TRBV18
j_gene: TRBJ2-7
d_gene: TRBD1
abundance: -
CDR3nt: TGTGCCAGCTCACCCCAAGTTGGGGGTGGGACAGAGAGCTCCTACGAGCAGTACTTC
CDR3aa: CASSPQVGGGTESSYEQYF

v_gene: TRBV7-2
j_gene: TRBJ1-1
d_gene: TRBD1
abundance: many
CDR3nt: TGTGCCAGCACCCTAACAGGGGCGGGCACTGAAGCTTTCTTT
CDR3aa: CASTLTGAGTEAFF

v_gene: TRBV7-9
j_gene: TRBJ1-1
d_gene: TRBD1
abundance: few
CDR3nt: TGTGCCAGCAGCTTAGCGCCTGGACAGGGGTCTGAAGCTTTCTTT
CDR3aa: CASSLAPGQGSEAFF

v_gene: TRBV11-2
j_gene: TRBJ1-1
d_gene: -
abundance: many
CDR3nt: TGTGCCAGCAGCTTAGGCCCAGGGCCGGGCACTGAAGCTTTCTTT
CDR3aa: CASSLGPGPGTEAFF

v_gene: TRBV20-1
j_gene: TRBJ1-5
d_gene: TRBD1
abundance: -
CDR3nt: TGCAGTGCCCCCGACAGGGCCGACAATCAGCCCCAGCATTTT
CDR3aa: CSAPDRADNQPQHF

v_gene: TRBV7-6
j_gene: TRBJ2-5
d_gene: TRBD2
abundance: few
CDR3nt: TGTGCCAGCAGCTTAGCACTAGGGACTAGCGGGTTAAAAGAGACCCAGTACTTC
CDR3aa: CASSLALGTSGLKETQYF

v_gene: TRBV7-2
j_gene: TRBJ2-3
d_gene: TRBD2
abundance: -
CDR3nt: TGTGCCAGCAGCTTTCATCCCCGGCAACTAGCGACGGATAAACCAGATACGCAGTATTTT
CDR3aa: CASSFHPRQLATDKPDTQYF

v_gene: TRBV7-9
j_gene: TRBJ1-1
d_gene: -
abundance: -
CDR3nt: TGTGCCAGCAATTGGGACGCTAACACTGAAGCTTTCTTT
CDR3aa: CASNWDANTEAFF

v_gene: TRBV6-1
j_gene: TRBJ2-7
d_gene: -
abundance: -
CDR3nt: TGTGCCAGCAGTGAATACGCACTCACCTACGAGCAGTACTTC
CDR3aa: CASSEYALTYEQYF

v_gene: TRBV7-8
j_gene: TRBJ2-7
d_gene: -
abundance: -
CDR3nt: TGTGCCAGCAGCTTAGAGTCGAATCCTTACGAGCAGTACTTC
CDR3aa: CASSLESNPYEQYF

v_gene: TRBV20-1
j_gene: TRBJ1-1
d_gene: TRBD1
abundance: -
CDR3nt: TGCAGTGCTAGACCGGGACAGATAAGTACTGAAGCTTTCTTT
CDR3aa: CSARPGQISTEAFF

v_gene: TRBV7-9
j_gene: TRBJ2-3
d_gene: TRBD1
abundance: -
CDR3nt: TGTGCCAGCAGCCCTACAGGGGGGCGCACAGATACGCAGTATTTT
CDR3aa: CASSPTGGRTDTQYF

v_gene: TRBV7-2
j_gene: TRBJ2-3
d_gene: TRBD1
abundance: many
CDR3nt: TGTGCCAGCAGCTCGCTCCCCCGGGACAGGGGGGTTATTAGCACAGATACGCAGTATTTT
CDR3aa: CASSSLPRDRGVISTDTQYF

v_gene: TRBV5-4
j_gene: TRBJ2-2
d_gene: TRBD2
abundance: -
CDR3nt: TGTGCCAGCAGCTTTCCCGGGACTAGCGCCGGGGAGCTGTTTTTT
CDR3aa: CASSFPGTSAGELFF

v_gene: TRBV27
j_gene: TRBJ2-2
d_gene: -
abundance: -
CDR3nt: TGTGCCAGCAGTTTACCGACCACCGGGGAGCTGTTTTTT
CDR3aa: CASSLPTTGELFF

v_gene: TRBV25-1
j_gene: TRBJ1-3
d_gene: TRBD1
abundance: -
CDR3nt: TGTGCCAGCAGTGAATTGTTGGCAGGGGGCAACTCTGGAAACACCATATATTTT
CDR3aa: CASSELLAGGNSGNTIYF

v_gene: TRBV11-1
j_gene: TRBJ1-1
d_gene: -
abundance: many
CDR3nt: TGTGCCAGCAGCTTATCAGGAACTGAAGCTTTCTTT
CDR3aa: CASSLSGTEAFF

v_gene: TRBV11-1
j_gene: TRBJ2-1
d_gene: TRBD2
abundance: -
CDR3nt: TGTGCCAGCAGCCAGGTGGGGACTAGCGGATACAATGAGCAGTTCTTC
CDR3aa: CASSQVGTSGYNEQFF

v_gene: TRBV5-6
j_gene: TRBJ1-2
d_gene: -
abundance: few
CDR3nt: TGTGCCAGCAGCTCCCGCGTAGGGGGTAACGGCTACACCTTC
CDR3aa: CASSSRVGGNGYTF

v_gene: TRBV10-3
j_gene: TRBJ2-1
d_gene: -
abundance: -
CDR3nt: TGTGCCATCAGTGACAGTGCGCCCGGCAATGAGCAGTTCTTC
CDR3aa: CAISDSAPGNEQFF

v_gene: TRBV27
j_gene: TRBJ2-3
d_gene: TRBD2
abundance: few
CDR3nt: TGTGCCAGCAGTGCCCGGACTAGCGGGGAAACAGATACGCAGTATTTT
CDR3aa: CASSARTSGETDTQYF

v_gene: TRBV5-1
j_gene: TRBJ1-6
d_gene: -
abundance: -
CDR3nt: TGCGCCAGCAGCTTTGGCAGGAGCTCCTATAATTCACCCCTCCACTTT
CDR3aa: CASSFGRSSYNSPLHF

v_gene: TRBV5-4
j_gene: TRBJ2-7
d_gene: TRBD2
abundance: -
CDR3nt: TGTGCCAGCAGCTTTGTTACCGGGGGGGACGAGCAGTACTTC
CDR3aa: CASSFVTGGDEQYF

v_gene: TRBV4-1
j_gene: TRBJ2-1
d_gene: -
abundance: -
CDR3nt: TGCGCCAGCAGCCAACCTCAACCCGTCCATGAGCAGTTCTTC
CDR3aa: CASSQPQPVHEQFF

v_gene: TRBV7-9
j_gene: TRBJ2-7
d_gene: -
abundance: many
CDR3nt: TGTGCCAGCAGCTTAGGCGGGAATCCGGCTCCTTACGAGCAGTACTTC
CDR3aa: CASSLGGNPAPYEQYF

v_gene: TRBV5-1
j_gene: TRBJ1-1
d_gene: -
abundance: few
CDR3nt: TGCGCCAGCAGCTTGAGGGAATCGAACACTGAAGCTTTCTTT
CDR3aa: CASSLRESNTEAFF

v_gene: TRBV7-2
j_gene: TRBJ2-3
d_gene: TRBD2
abundance: many
CDR3nt: TGTGCCAGCAGCCCTGGCCTAGCGGGATACACAGATACGCAGTATTTT
CDR3aa: CASSPGLAGYTDTQYF

v_gene: TRBV7-6
j_gene: TRBJ1-1
d_gene: -
abundance: -
CDR3nt: TGTGCCAGCAGCTTGGGGGACGTCGGAAATTTGAACACTGAAGCTTTCTTT
CDR3aa: CASSLGDVGNLNTEAFF

v_gene: TRBV7-2
j_gene: TRBJ2-2
d_gene: -
abundance: many
CDR3nt: TGTGCCAGCAGCCCACAGGTTAGGGAGCTGTTTTTT
CDR3aa: CASSPQVRELFF

v_gene: TRBV7-9
j_gene: TRBJ2-7
d_gene: TRBD1
abundance: -
CDR3nt: TGTGCCAGCAGCCACCGGACCGGGACAGAACCATACGAGCAGTACTTC
CDR3aa: CASSHRTGTEPYEQYF

v_gene: TRBV7-9
j_gene: TRBJ2-7
d_gene: TRBD2
abundance: -
CDR3nt: TGTGCCAGCAGCTCCGGGACTAGCGATTTCTACGAGCAGTACTTC
CDR3aa: CASSSGTSDFYEQYF